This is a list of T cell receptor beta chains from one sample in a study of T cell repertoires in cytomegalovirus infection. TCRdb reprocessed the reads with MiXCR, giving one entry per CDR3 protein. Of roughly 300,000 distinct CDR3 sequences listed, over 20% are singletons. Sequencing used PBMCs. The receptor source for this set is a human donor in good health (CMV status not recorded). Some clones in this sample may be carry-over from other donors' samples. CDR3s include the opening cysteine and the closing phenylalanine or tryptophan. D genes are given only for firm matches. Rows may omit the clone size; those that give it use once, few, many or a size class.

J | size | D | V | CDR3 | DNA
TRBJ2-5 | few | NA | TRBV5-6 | CASSLGLGFGIQTQYF | TGTGCCAGCAGCTTGGGATTGGGATTTGGGATACAGACCCAGTACTTC
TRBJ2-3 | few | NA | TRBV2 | CASSDWNPSTDTQYF | TGTGCCAGCAGTGACTGGAATCCTAGCACAGATACGCAGTATTTT
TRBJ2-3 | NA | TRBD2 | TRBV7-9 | CASRAGATRTDTQYF | TGTGCCAGCCGAGCGGGAGCGACCCGCACAGATACGCAGTATTTT
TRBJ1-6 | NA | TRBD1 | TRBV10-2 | CASSGQGISPLHF | TGCGCCAGCAGTGGACAGGGGATTTCACCCCTCCACTTT
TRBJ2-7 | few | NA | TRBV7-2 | CASSLAPGQIYEQYF | TGTGCCAGCAGCTTAGCGCCAGGACAGATATACGAGCAGTACTTC
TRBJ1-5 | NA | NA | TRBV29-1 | CSAKRDDNQPQHF | TGCAGCGCTAAAAGGGACGACAATCAGCCCCAGCATTTT
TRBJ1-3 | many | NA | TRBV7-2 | CASSLIQGRDTIYF | TGTGCCAGCAGCTTAATTCAGGGGAGGGACACCATATATTTT
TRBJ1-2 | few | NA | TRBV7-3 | CASSLETKGYSNYGYTF | TGTGCCAGCAGCTTGGAGACGAAAGGGTATTCTAACTATGGCTACACCTTC
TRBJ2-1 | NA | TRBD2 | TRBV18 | CASSPLGLANEQFF | TGTGCCAGCTCACCACTAGGACTAGCCAATGAGCAGTTCTTC
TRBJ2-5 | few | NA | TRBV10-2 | CASSEGRAYQETQYF | TGCGCCAGCAGTGAAGGCAGGGCATACCAAGAGACCCAGTACTTC
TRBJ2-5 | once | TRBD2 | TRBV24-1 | CATSDSGLAGGQETQYF | TGTGCCACCAGTGATTCGGGACTAGCGGGGGGCCAAGAGACCCAGTACTTC
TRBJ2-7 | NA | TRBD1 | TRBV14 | CASSPYWGTGTGGYEQYF | TGTGCCAGCAGCCCCTACTGGGGGACCGGGACAGGGGGCTACGAGCAGTACTTC
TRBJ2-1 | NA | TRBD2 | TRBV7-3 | CASSSLGGANEQFF | TGTGCCAGCAGCTCCCTCGGGGGGGCCAATGAGCAGTTCTTC
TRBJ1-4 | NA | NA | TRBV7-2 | CASSLGPGATNEKLFF | TGTGCCAGCAGCTTAGGTCCGGGAGCAACTAATGAAAAACTGTTTTTT
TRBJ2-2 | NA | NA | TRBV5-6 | CASSRLAGGGPGELFF | TGTGCCAGCAGCCGCTTGGCAGGGGGAGGTCCCGGGGAGCTGTTTTTT
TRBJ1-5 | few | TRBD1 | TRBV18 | CASSLGTGIVRNQPQHF | TGTGCCAGCTCCCTCGGGACAGGGATAGTTCGCAATCAGCCCCAGCATTTT
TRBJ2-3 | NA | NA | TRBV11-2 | CASSLVITDTQYF | TGTGCCAGCAGCTTAGTCATCACAGATACGCAGTATTTT
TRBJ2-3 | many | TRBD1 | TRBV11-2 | CASSLGFGQGTDTQYF | TGTGCCAGCAGCTTAGGTTTTGGACAGGGGACAGATACGCAGTATTTT
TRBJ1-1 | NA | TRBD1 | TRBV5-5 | CASSLSRQGRTEAFF | TGTGCCAGCAGCTTAAGCCGACAGGGGCGCACGGAAGCTTTCTTT
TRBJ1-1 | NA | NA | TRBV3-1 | CASSQGHENTEAFF | TGTGCCAGCAGCCAAGGACACGAGAACACTGAAGCTTTCTTT
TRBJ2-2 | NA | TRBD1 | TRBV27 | CASYRTGGSGELFF | TGTGCCAGCTATAGGACAGGGGGGTCCGGGGAGCTGTTTTTT
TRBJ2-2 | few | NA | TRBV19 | CASRRQNTGELFF | TGTGCCAGTAGACGCCAGAACACCGGGGAGCTGTTTTTT
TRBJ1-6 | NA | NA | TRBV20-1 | CSARVAGASYNSPLHF | TGCAGTGCTAGAGTAGCAGGGGCCTCCTATAATTCACCCCTCCACTTT
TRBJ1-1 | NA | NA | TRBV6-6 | CASSLLAEREAFF | TGTGCCAGCAGCCTTCTAGCGGAGAGAGAAGCTTTCTTT
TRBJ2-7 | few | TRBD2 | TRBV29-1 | CSVGSVRGAGVEQYF | TGCAGCGTGGGCTCGGTGAGGGGTGCGGGAGTCGAGCAGTACTTC
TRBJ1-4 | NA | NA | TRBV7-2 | CASSFGESNEKLFF | TGTGCCAGCAGTTTCGGGGAGTCTAATGAAAAACTGTTTTTT
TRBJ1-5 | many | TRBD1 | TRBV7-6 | CASSDRVEGQPQHF | TGTGCCAGCAGCGACAGGGTGGAGGGTCAGCCCCAGCATTTT
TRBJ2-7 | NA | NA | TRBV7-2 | CASSLEGLNLYEQYF | TGTGCCAGCAGCTTAGAAGGACTCAACCTCTACGAGCAGTACTTC
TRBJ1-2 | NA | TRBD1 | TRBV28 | CASSFVTGGNYGYTF | TGTGCCAGCAGTTTCGTTACAGGGGGCAACTATGGCTACACCTTC
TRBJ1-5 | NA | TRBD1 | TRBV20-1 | CSAKAGTGSGQPQHF | TGCAGTGCTAAAGCCGGGACAGGGTCCGGTCAGCCCCAGCATTTT
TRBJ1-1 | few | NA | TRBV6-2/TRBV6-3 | CASSSKGGTEAFF | TGTGCCAGCAGTTCCAAGGGGGGCACTGAAGCTTTCTTT
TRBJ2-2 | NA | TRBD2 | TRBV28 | CASRPSGAGGNTGELFF | TGTGCCAGCAGACCCTCCGGAGCGGGAGGGAACACCGGGGAGCTGTTTTTT
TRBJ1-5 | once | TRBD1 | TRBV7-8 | CASSSRTGLNQPQHF | TGTGCCAGCAGCAGTAGGACAGGGCTAAATCAGCCCCAGCATTTT
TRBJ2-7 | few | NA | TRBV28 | CASSLDNPYEQYF | TGTGCCAGCAGTTTGGACAACCCCTACGAGCAGTACTTC
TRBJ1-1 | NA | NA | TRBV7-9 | CASTDNRFSTEAFF | TGTGCCAGCACCGATAACAGGTTTAGCACTGAAGCTTTCTTT
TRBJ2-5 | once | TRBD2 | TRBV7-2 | CASSLKLAERKETQYF | TGTGCCAGCAGCTTAAAACTAGCGGAGAGAAAAGAGACCCAGTACTTC
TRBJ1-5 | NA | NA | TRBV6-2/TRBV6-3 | CASTPGTHSNQPQHF | TGTGCCAGCACCCCTGGGACCCATAGCAATCAGCCCCAGCATTTT
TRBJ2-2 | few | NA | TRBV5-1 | CASSLLQENTGELFF | TGCGCCAGCAGCTTGCTACAGGAGAACACCGGGGAGCTGTTTTTT
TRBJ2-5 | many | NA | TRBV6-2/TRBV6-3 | CASRPILAAQETQYF | TGTGCCAGCAGACCTATTCTAGCTGCCCAAGAGACCCAGTACTTC